The rows below give T cell receptor beta chains drawn from one sample of a study of shared clonotypes between healthy human individuals. Here immunoSEQ multiplex PCR was the method, and the copy in TCRdb shows in-frame clones only, minus some. The sample carries roughly 500,000 clones, around 95% recorded once. Input material: naive CD4+ T cells sorted from blood. These receptors came from a woman in her thirties in good health. CDR3s include the opening cysteine and the closing phenylalanine or tryptophan. Fields, in order: V gene, CDR3 length, J gene, clone size, D gene, CDR3 protein, CDR3 DNA. The D gene is left open where the match is weak. Size values are once, few and many counts, or a class for expanded clones, and some rows have none.

v_call: TRBV10-3; cdr3_length: 13; j_call: TRBJ2-7; clone_size: -; d_call: -; cdr3_aa: CAISAWGQDEQYF; cdr3_nt: TGTGCCATCAGTGCTTGGGGTCAGGACGAGCAGTACTTC
v_call: TRBV5-1; cdr3_length: 15; j_call: TRBJ1-2; clone_size: -; d_call: TRBD1; cdr3_aa: CASSSDRDSNYGYTF; cdr3_nt: TGCGCCAGCAGCTCTGACAGGGACTCCAACTATGGCTACACCTTC
v_call: TRBV10-3; cdr3_length: 14; j_call: TRBJ1-5; clone_size: -; d_call: TRBD1; cdr3_aa: CAIKGTAPNQPQHF; cdr3_nt: TGTGCCATCAAAGGGACAGCTCCCAATCAGCCCCAGCATTTT
v_call: TRBV19; cdr3_length: 15; j_call: TRBJ1-1; clone_size: -; d_call: -; cdr3_aa: CASSIQGSFLSEAFF; cdr3_nt: TGTGCCAGTAGTATACAGGGTTCTTTCCTGTCGGAAGCTTTCTTT
v_call: TRBV7-2; cdr3_length: 14; j_call: TRBJ2-7; clone_size: once; d_call: TRBD1; cdr3_aa: CASSYQTGDGEQYF; cdr3_nt: TGTGCCAGCAGCTATCAGACAGGGGACGGCGAGCAGTACTTC
v_call: TRBV11-2; cdr3_length: 16; j_call: TRBJ2-3; clone_size: -; d_call: TRBD2; cdr3_aa: CASSPTSGVSTDTQYF; cdr3_nt: TGTGCCAGCAGTCCCACTAGCGGAGTAAGCACAGATACGCAGTATTTT
v_call: TRBV7-9; cdr3_length: 15; j_call: TRBJ2-3; clone_size: -; d_call: TRBD2; cdr3_aa: CASSTTSAQTDTQYF; cdr3_nt: TGTGCCAGCAGTACGACTAGCGCACAGACAGATACGCAGTATTTT
v_call: TRBV6-1; cdr3_length: 14; j_call: TRBJ1-1; clone_size: -; d_call: -; cdr3_aa: CASSARGLNTEAFF; cdr3_nt: TGTGCCAGCAGCGCTAGGGGGTTGAACACTGAAGCTTTCTTT
v_call: TRBV19; cdr3_length: 12; j_call: TRBJ1-5; clone_size: few; d_call: -; cdr3_aa: CASSIPRQPQHF; cdr3_nt: TGTGCCAGTAGTATTCCTCGACAGCCCCAGCATTTT
v_call: TRBV14; cdr3_length: 19; j_call: TRBJ2-4; clone_size: -; d_call: TRBD2; cdr3_aa: CASSQERLAGKLAKNIQYF; cdr3_nt: TGTGCCAGCAGCCAAGAACGACTAGCGGGAAAGCTAGCCAAAAACATTCAGTACTTC
v_call: TRBV5-1; cdr3_length: 15; j_call: TRBJ1-2; clone_size: -; d_call: -; cdr3_aa: CASSLSGGREGPYTF; cdr3_nt: TGCGCCAGCAGCTTGTCGGGCGGCCGGGAGGGGCCCTACACCTTC
v_call: TRBV6-1; cdr3_length: 14; j_call: TRBJ1-4; clone_size: -; d_call: -; cdr3_aa: CASSGQSTNEKLFF; cdr3_nt: TGTGCCAGCAGTGGACAATCAACTAATGAAAAACTGTTTTTT
v_call: TRBV30; cdr3_length: 20; j_call: TRBJ1-5; clone_size: -; d_call: TRBD1; cdr3_aa: CAWSVQGRTGASYSNQPQHF; cdr3_nt: TGTGCCTGGAGTGTACAAGGAAGGACAGGGGCCTCATATAGCAATCAGCCCCAGCATTTT
v_call: TRBV7-7; cdr3_length: 18; j_call: TRBJ2-2; clone_size: -; d_call: TRBD1; cdr3_aa: CASSFDNRGISNTGELFF; cdr3_nt: TGTGCCAGCAGCTTTGATAACAGGGGAATTTCGAACACCGGGGAGCTGTTTTTT
v_call: TRBV4-1; cdr3_length: 18; j_call: TRBJ2-3; clone_size: -; d_call: -; cdr3_aa: CASSLEFVLGGESDTQYF; cdr3_nt: TGCGCCAGCAGCCTCGAGTTTGTACTGGGCGGGGAGTCAGATACGCAGTATTTT
v_call: TRBV5-1; cdr3_length: 14; j_call: TRBJ2-7; clone_size: -; d_call: TRBD1; cdr3_aa: CASSPDRVTYEQYF; cdr3_nt: TGCGCCAGCAGCCCGGACAGGGTGACCTACGAGCAGTACTTC
v_call: TRBV28; cdr3_length: 14; j_call: TRBJ1-2; clone_size: -; d_call: -; cdr3_aa: CASSFWDTNYGYTF; cdr3_nt: TGTGCCAGCAGTTTTTGGGACACTAACTATGGCTACACCTTC
v_call: TRBV5-5; cdr3_length: 14; j_call: TRBJ1-2; clone_size: -; d_call: -; cdr3_aa: CASSQQVQNYGYTF; cdr3_nt: TGTGCCAGCAGCCAACAGGTACAAAACTATGGCTACACCTTC
v_call: TRBV11-2; cdr3_length: 14; j_call: TRBJ2-7; clone_size: -; d_call: -; cdr3_aa: CASSFGPSFYEQYF; cdr3_nt: TGTGCCAGCAGCTTCGGGCCCTCCTTCTACGAGCAGTACTTC
v_call: TRBV6-1; cdr3_length: 14; j_call: TRBJ1-3; clone_size: -; d_call: -; cdr3_aa: CASSGMGSGNTIYF; cdr3_nt: TGTGCCAGCAGTGGGATGGGCTCTGGAAACACCATATATTTT
v_call: TRBV19; cdr3_length: 13; j_call: TRBJ2-7; clone_size: -; d_call: TRBD1; cdr3_aa: CASSQTGSHEQYF; cdr3_nt: TGTGCCAGTAGCCAGACAGGGTCCCACGAGCAGTACTTC
v_call: TRBV7-3; cdr3_length: 15; j_call: TRBJ1-1; clone_size: -; d_call: TRBD1; cdr3_aa: CASSPQGMDGTEAFF; cdr3_nt: TGTGCCAGCAGCCCACAGGGGATGGACGGCACTGAAGCTTTCTTT
v_call: TRBV29-1; cdr3_length: 10; j_call: TRBJ1-1; clone_size: few; d_call: -; cdr3_aa: CSVETGRAFF; cdr3_nt: TGCAGCGTTGAAACAGGGAGAGCTTTCTTT
v_call: TRBV7-2; cdr3_length: 13; j_call: TRBJ1-5; clone_size: few; d_call: -; cdr3_aa: CASSFDPSQPQHF; cdr3_nt: TGTGCCAGCAGCTTTGATCCAAGTCAGCCCCAGCATTTT
v_call: TRBV12-5; cdr3_length: 13; j_call: TRBJ2-7; clone_size: -; d_call: -; cdr3_aa: CASGFGAGYEQYF; cdr3_nt: TGTGCTAGTGGTTTCGGGGCGGGCTACGAGCAGTACTTC
v_call: TRBV19; cdr3_length: 16; j_call: TRBJ1-1; clone_size: -; d_call: -; cdr3_aa: CASSLNGLPMDTEAFF; cdr3_nt: TGTGCCAGTAGTCTAAACGGGCTCCCCATGGACACTGAAGCTTTCTTT
v_call: TRBV18; cdr3_length: 15; j_call: TRBJ2-5; clone_size: -; d_call: -; cdr3_aa: CASSRTLGVGETQYF; cdr3_nt: TGTGCCAGCTCCCGAACACTAGGGGTCGGAGAGACCCAGTACTTC
v_call: TRBV7-9; cdr3_length: 14; j_call: TRBJ2-3; clone_size: -; d_call: TRBD1; cdr3_aa: CASSLGQGTDTQYF; cdr3_nt: TGTGCCAGCAGCTTGGGACAGGGTACCGATACGCAGTATTTT
v_call: TRBV4-1; cdr3_length: 15; j_call: TRBJ2-3; clone_size: -; d_call: TRBD2; cdr3_aa: CASRGTSGSTDTQYF; cdr3_nt: TGCGCCAGCAGGGGGACTAGTGGATCCACAGATACGCAGTATTTT
v_call: TRBV28; cdr3_length: 14; j_call: TRBJ1-3; clone_size: -; d_call: -; cdr3_aa: CASSFHRAGNTIYF; cdr3_nt: TGTGCCAGCAGTTTTCACAGGGCAGGAAACACCATATATTTT
v_call: TRBV4-1; cdr3_length: 15; j_call: TRBJ1-1; clone_size: -; d_call: -; cdr3_aa: CASSWPGTPNTEAFF; cdr3_nt: TGCGCCAGCAGCTGGCCCGGGACACCGAACACTGAAGCTTTCTTT
v_call: TRBV5-1; cdr3_length: 15; j_call: TRBJ1-1; clone_size: -; d_call: TRBD1; cdr3_aa: CASSLTGDGNTEAFF; cdr3_nt: TGCGCCAGCAGCTTGACAGGGGATGGGAACACTGAAGCTTTCTTT
v_call: TRBV27; cdr3_length: 20; j_call: TRBJ1-5; clone_size: once; d_call: -; cdr3_aa: CASSPIGVRTARYSNQPQHF; cdr3_nt: TGTGCCAGCAGCCCAATTGGGGTCCGGACAGCAAGGTATAGCAATCAGCCCCAGCATTTT
v_call: TRBV10-3; cdr3_length: 13; j_call: TRBJ1-2; clone_size: -; d_call: -; cdr3_aa: CAIRAREFDGYTF; cdr3_nt: TGTGCCATCCGGGCCAGGGAGTTTGATGGCTACACCTTC
v_call: TRBV2; cdr3_length: 14; j_call: TRBJ1-5; clone_size: few; d_call: TRBD1; cdr3_aa: CASRNDRGGQPQHF; cdr3_nt: TGTGCCAGCAGAAACGACAGGGGCGGCCAGCCCCAGCATTTT
v_call: TRBV6-5; cdr3_length: 15; j_call: TRBJ2-7; clone_size: -; d_call: TRBD2; cdr3_aa: CASSYETSGSYEQYF; cdr3_nt: TGTGCCAGCAGTTACGAAACTAGCGGGTCCTACGAGCAGTACTTC
v_call: TRBV28; cdr3_length: 17; j_call: TRBJ2-1; clone_size: -; d_call: -; cdr3_aa: CASSPTVGRMKYNEQFF; cdr3_nt: TGTGCCAGCAGTCCCACAGTGGGACGGATGAAATACAATGAGCAGTTCTTC
v_call: TRBV9; cdr3_length: 15; j_call: TRBJ1-1; clone_size: -; d_call: -; cdr3_aa: CASSPGGSGNTEAFF; cdr3_nt: TGTGCCAGCAGCCCCGGGGGGAGTGGGAACACTGAAGCTTTCTTT
v_call: TRBV5-1; cdr3_length: 14; j_call: TRBJ2-7; clone_size: -; d_call: -; cdr3_aa: CASSLAGVSSEQYF; cdr3_nt: TGCGCCAGCAGCTTGGCGGGGGTCTCGTCCGAGCAGTACTTC
v_call: TRBV5-1; cdr3_length: 14; j_call: TRBJ2-5; clone_size: -; d_call: TRBD1; cdr3_aa: CASSPSGGVETQYF; cdr3_nt: TGCGCCAGCAGCCCCTCAGGGGGCGTGGAGACCCAGTACTTC